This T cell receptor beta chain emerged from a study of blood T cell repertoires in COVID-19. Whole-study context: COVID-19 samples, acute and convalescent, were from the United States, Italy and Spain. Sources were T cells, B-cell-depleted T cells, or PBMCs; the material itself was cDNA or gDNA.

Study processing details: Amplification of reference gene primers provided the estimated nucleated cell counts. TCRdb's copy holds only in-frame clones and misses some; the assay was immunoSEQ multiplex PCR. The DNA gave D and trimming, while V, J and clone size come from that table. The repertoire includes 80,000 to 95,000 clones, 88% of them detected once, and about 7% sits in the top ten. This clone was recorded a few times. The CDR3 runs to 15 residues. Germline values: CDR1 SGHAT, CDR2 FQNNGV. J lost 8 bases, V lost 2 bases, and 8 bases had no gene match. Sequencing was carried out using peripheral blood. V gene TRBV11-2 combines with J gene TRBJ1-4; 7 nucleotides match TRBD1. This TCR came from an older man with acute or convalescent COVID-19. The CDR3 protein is CASSLQGGVTEKLFF. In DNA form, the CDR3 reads TGTGCCAGCAGCTTACAGGGGGGAGTAACAGAAAAACTGTTTTTT.